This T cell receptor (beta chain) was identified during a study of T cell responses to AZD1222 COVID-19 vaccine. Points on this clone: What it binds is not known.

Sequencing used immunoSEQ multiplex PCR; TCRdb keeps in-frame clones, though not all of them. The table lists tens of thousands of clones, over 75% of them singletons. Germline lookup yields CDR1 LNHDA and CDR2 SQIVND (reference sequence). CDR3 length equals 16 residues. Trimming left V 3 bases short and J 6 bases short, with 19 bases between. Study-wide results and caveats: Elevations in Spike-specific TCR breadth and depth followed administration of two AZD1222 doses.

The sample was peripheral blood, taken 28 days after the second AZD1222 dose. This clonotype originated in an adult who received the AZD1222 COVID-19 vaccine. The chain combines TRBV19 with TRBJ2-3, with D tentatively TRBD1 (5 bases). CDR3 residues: CASSMGRGLGSDTQYF. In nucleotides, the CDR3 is TGTGCCAGTAGTATGGGAAGGGGTTTGGGGTCCGATACGCAGTATTTT. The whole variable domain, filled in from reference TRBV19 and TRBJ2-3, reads DGGITQSPKYLFRKEGQNVTLSCEQNLNHDAMYWYRQDPGQGLRLIYYSQIVNDFQKGDIAEGYSVSREKKESFPLTVTSAQKNPTAFYLCASSMGRGLGSDTQYFGPGTRLTVL.